This T cell receptor beta chain was documented in a study of siplizumab effects on memory and regulatory T cells. Points from the study as a whole: Unstimulated naive T cells seemed to show more diversity than memory cells did, and they also seemed to be among the major contributors to the alloresponse. Just a small share of alloreactive clones was traced back to unstimulated subsets.

Unstimulated TEMRA, naive, memory and effector memory subsets were sequenced in a few donor pairs. Each sample yielded around 10^5 assayed TCR templates. Sequencing used immunoSEQ multiplex PCR; TCRdb keeps in-frame clones, though not all of them. The sample consists of approximately 65,000 clones, over 80% of them appearing once. Comments on this clone: The antigen remains unidentified.

V was pared by 4 bases and J by 4 bases, with 16 bases between. CDR3 length: 15 amino acids. Germline V CDR1 and CDR2: MGHRA, YSYEKL. This receptor was taken from a human donor in good health. The chain is built from TRBV4-1 and TRBJ1-1; maybe TRBD1 (5 bases). Sequencing was done on a sample of memory CD4+ T cells sorted from blood. The CDR3 loop is CASSRMGGEATEAFF. In DNA, the CDR3 is TGCGCCAGCAGCCGGATGGGGGGGGAGGCCACTGAAGCTTTCTTT.